The 32 T cell receptor beta chains listed next were all sequenced from one sample in a study of T cell responses to AZD1222 COVID-19 vaccine. This table comes from immunoSEQ multiplex PCR, and its TCRdb copy is limited to in-frame clones, with some not included. In the table there are around 99,000 clones, roughly nine tenths of which are singletons. The material was peripheral blood, obtained 28 days after the second AZD1222 dose. The receptors come from an adult who received the AZD1222 COVID-19 vaccine.

The chain has TRBV3-1 (or the pseudogene TRBV3-2) and TRBJ2-2; 11 bases align to TRBD1. CDR3 length: 17 amino acids. Germline V lookup: CDR1 LGHDT, CDR2 YNNKEL (reference sequence). V lost 1 base, J lost 8 bases, and 9 bases stayed unmatched. As DNA, the CDR3 is TGTGCCAGCAGCCAAGGATTCCGGACAGGGGGCTCTGGGGAGCTGTTTTTT. Its protein product is CASSQGFRTGGSGELFF.

The chain links TRBV4-1 to TRBJ2-1, with no clear D. V gave up 4 bases and J gave up 5 bases, with 21 bases separating them. In germline, CDR1 is MGHRA, CDR2 YSYEKL. This CDR3 has 17 residues. The CDR3 DNA is TGCGCCAGCAGCCTTATCCATTTGGCGATTGAAAACAATGAGCAGTTCTTC. Its translation: CASSLIHLAIENNEQFF.

The table lists this clone with a few counts. The chain links TRBV19 to TRBJ2-5; no clear D. This CDR3 contains 12 residues. The germline V gene has CDR1 LNHDA and CDR2 SQIVND (reference sequence). Trimming took 5 bases from V and 2 from J, leaving 6 bases between them. CDR3 sequence (DNA): TGTGCCAGTAGTCCACAACAAGAGACCCAGTACTTC. It encodes CASSPQQETQYF.

The chain has TRBV19 and TRBJ2-4, with D hard to call. Germline V gives CDR1 LNHDA, CDR2 SQIVND (reference sequence). Between the trimmed V and J ends, which lost 1 base and 1 base, there was a span of 5 bases. This CDR3 comprises 14 residues. The CDR3 DNA is TGTGCCAGTAGTATAGTGGGCGCCAAAAACATTCAGTACTTC. Translated: CASSIVGAKNIQYF.

The V gene is TRBV5-1, the J gene TRBJ1-5; 7 bases are shared with TRBD1. Losses at the gene ends were 1 base for V and 2 bases for J; bases not matched to a gene: 3. Germline V lookup: CDR1 SGHRS, CDR2 YFSETQ. This CDR3 has 15 residues. The CDR3 DNA reads TGCGCCAGCAGCTTGTCAGGGGGAGGCAATCAGCCCCAGCATTTT. Amino acid sequence: CASSLSGGGNQPQHF.

The chain links TRBV18 to TRBJ1-1, with 9 bases matching TRBD1. CDR3 length: 14 residues. CDR1 and CDR2 (germline): KGHSH, LQKENI. J was trimmed by 5 bases and V by 4 bases; bases with no gene match: 5. CDR3 residues: CASSRRDRVTEAFF. CDR3 nucleotides: TGTGCCAGCTCACGCCGGGACAGGGTTACTGAAGCTTTCTTT.

V gene TRBV29-1 combines with J gene TRBJ2-7; D not resolved. The CDR3 consists of 12 residues. Germline CDR1 SQVTM, CDR2 ANQGSEA. V lost 5 bases to trimming and J lost 3 bases, with 11 bases between them. For the CDR3, the DNA is TGCAGCGTTTCTTACGGGTACTACGAGCAGTACTTC. The encoded protein is CSVSYGYYEQYF.

The chain carries TRBV6-5 and TRBJ1-2; a weak D match, TRBD1 (6 bases). The CDR3 contains 13 residues. Trimming took 6 bases from V and 8 from J, leaving 16 bases between them. CDR1 and CDR2 from the germline V gene are MNHEY and SVGAGI. The CDR3 protein is CASSPGRGRGYTF. The CDR3 region has the DNA TGTGCCAGCAGCCCCGGCAGGGGACGAGGCTACACCTTC.

The V and J genes are TRBV18 and TRBJ1-5; tentatively, D is TRBD1 (6 bases). The germline CDR1 and CDR2 sequences are KGHSH and LQKENI. Deletions cut 4 bases from V and 1 base from J, with 8 bases between. The CDR3 runs to 14 residues. CDR3 DNA: TGTGCCAGCTCACGCGACAGGAGCAATCAGCCCCAGCATTTT. Encoded protein: CASSRDRSNQPQHF.

The chain carries TRBV5-6 and TRBJ2-7; 7 positions agree with TRBD2. The germline V gene encodes CDR1 SGHDT and CDR2 YYEEEE. V was pared by 3 bases and J by 2 bases, with 11 bases of the junction left unmatched. CDR3 size: 16 residues. CDR3 protein: CASSSDGGRATYEQYF. The CDR3 DNA reads as TGTGCCAGCAGCTCCGACGGCGGGAGAGCCACCTACGAGCAGTACTTC.

The chain uses TRBV19 and TRBJ1-4; D gene uncertain. The CDR3 totals 14 residues. V lost 7 bases, J lost 6 bases, and 15 bases lay in between. The germline gives CDR1 LNHDA, CDR2 SQIVND (reference sequence). CDR3 sequence: CASKTATDYEKLFF. CDR3 DNA sequence: TGTGCCAGTAAAACTGCGACGGATTATGAAAAACTGTTTTTT.

The chain has TRBV5-1 and TRBJ1-1; D call uncertain. This CDR3 is 14 amino acids long. Per germline, CDR1 SGHRS and CDR2 YFSETQ. Between the trimmed V and J ends, which lost 3 bases and 1 base, there was a span of 10 bases. Here the CDR3 reads CASSSRVGNTEAFF. Written as DNA, the CDR3 is TGCGCCAGCAGCTCCCGGGTGGGGAACACTGAAGCTTTCTTT.

A note on this clone: One end of the junction is discordant with germline, which a read error may explain. V is TRBV6-2 or TRBV6-3 and J is TRBJ2-3, with TRBD2 identical over 10 bases. The CDR3 runs to 17 residues. CDR1 and CDR2 (germline): MNHEY, SVGEGT. The DNA of the CDR3 is TGTGCCAGCAGTTACGCCGGACTAGCGGACCGCACAAATACGCAGTATTTT. This translates into CASSYAGLADRTNTQYF.

The V and J genes are TRBV18 and TRBJ2-2; D may be TRBD1 (6 bases). The germline gives CDR1 KGHSH, CDR2 LQKENI. This CDR3 is built from 16 residues. Between the trimmed V and J ends, which lost 5 bases and 2 bases, there was a span of 15 bases. The CDR3 reads CASSISGAENTGELFF. The CDR3 DNA follows: TGTGCCAGCTCAATTTCAGGGGCCGAAAACACCGGGGAGCTGTTTTTT.

The chain employs TRBV5-8 and TRBJ2-4; D remains unclear. Trimming stripped 7 bases from V and 3 bases from J, with 11 bases between. Germline-derived CDR1 and CDR2 are SGHTS and YDEGEE. The CDR3 sequence is 13 residues long. The CDR3 reads CASPENFKNIQYF. The CDR3 coding sequence is TGTGCCAGCCCGGAAAATTTCAAAAACATTCAGTACTTC.

The V and J genes are TRBV7-2 and TRBJ1-5; 7 positions match TRBD1. Trimming at V came to 5 bases and at J to 0 bases, leaving 4 bases not matched to a gene. The germline V gene has CDR1 SGHTA and CDR2 FQGNSA. The CDR3 is 15 amino acids. The CDR3 is CASSRQGNSNQPQHF. Here the CDR3 DNA reads TGTGCCAGCAGCAGACAGGGAAATAGCAATCAGCCCCAGCATTTT. Looking up the rest from reference TRBV7-2 and TRBJ1-5 gives the full variable domain: GAGVSQSPSNKVTEKGKDVELRCDPISGHTALYWYRQSLGQGLEFLIYFQGNSAPDKSGLPSDRFSAERTGGSVSTLTIQRTQQEDSAVYLCASSRQGNSNQPQHFGDGTRLSIL.

The genes are TRBV3-1 (or the pseudogene TRBV3-2) and TRBJ2-7; D gene uncertain. CDR1 is LGHDT and CDR2 is YNNKEL in the germline V gene (reference sequence). The V end was cut by 1 base, the J end by 5 bases, with 9 bases between. The CDR3 is 13 residues long. CDR3 nucleotides: TGTGCCAGCAGCCAAGGATGGGGTGACGAGCAGTACTTC. This encodes CASSQGWGDEQYF.

In its sample, this clone was seen a few times. V usage is TRBV6-5 and J usage is TRBJ1-2; tentatively, D is TRBD1 (5 bases). CDR1 is MNHEY and CDR2 is SVGAGI in the germline V gene. The CDR3 has 13 residues. V was cut by 3 bases and J by 5 bases, with 10 bases left in between. The CDR3 loop is CASSYSAGYGYTF. Here the CDR3 DNA reads TGTGCCAGCAGTTATTCTGCAGGGTATGGCTACACCTTC.

The CDR3: CASFRTSWGYTDTQYF. The CDR3 bases are TGTGCCAGCTTCCGGACTAGCTGGGGCTACACAGATACGCAGTATTTT. This sequence joins TRBV7-9 and TRBJ2-3, with 8 bases fitting TRBD2. The germline V gene encodes CDR1 SEHNR and CDR2 FQNEAQ (reference sequence). This CDR3 has 16 amino acids. V lost 8 bases and J lost 2; bases outside the gene matches: 12.

The chain uses TRBV19 and TRBJ1-1; D may be TRBD1 (6 bases). Germline V lookup: CDR1 LNHDA, CDR2 SQIVND (reference sequence). This CDR3 comprises 16 residues. The germline V and J ends were trimmed by 6 bases and 6 bases, with 23 bases remaining between them. CDR3 region: CASRKFTGGRGAEAFF. In DNA, the CDR3 is TGTGCCAGTAGGAAATTTACCGGGGGGCGTGGGGCTGAAGCTTTCTTT.

The chain couples TRBV4-3 to TRBJ2-2, with a possible D match to TRBD2 (5 bases). V was shortened by 0 bases and J by 6 bases, with 20 bases between the two germline ends. This CDR3 is built from 18 residues. Germline CDR1 and CDR2: LGHNA and YSLEER. The CDR3 nucleotides are TGCGCCAGCAGCCAAGATGGCTTCGGAGGCCCTGGTTCCGGGGAGCTGTTTTTT. Translating gives CASSQDGFGGPGSGELFF.

The chain combines TRBV11-2 with TRBJ2-1; 8 positions match TRBD1. Trimming cost V 3 bases and J 1 base; bases outside gene matches: 5. The CDR3 loop spans 16 amino acids. Germline CDR1 SGHAT, CDR2 FQNNGV. The chain's CDR3 is CASSFQGAGSYNEQFF. Here the CDR3 DNA reads TGTGCCAGCAGCTTTCAGGGGGCTGGGTCCTACAATGAGCAGTTCTTC.

The CDR3 loop is CASSDGDISQHF. CDR3 in DNA: TGTGCCAGCAGTGATGGGGACATTTCCCAGCATTTT. V gene TRBV6-1 combines with J gene TRBJ1-5; a weak D match, TRBD1 (6 bases). CDR1 and CDR2 from the germline V gene are MNHNS and SASEGT. V lost 3 bases and J 11 bases, leaving 11 bases between the germline ends. This CDR3 region has 12 residues.

This rearrangement joins TRBV6-5 to TRBJ1-4; 7 bases align to TRBD1. Trimming removed 6 bases from V and 3 bases from J; junction bases left unmatched: 7. Germline values: CDR1 MNHEY, CDR2 SVGAGI. CDR3 size: 15 residues. CDR3 region: CASSGTGTANEKLFF. The CDR3 nucleotides are TGTGCCAGCAGCGGAACCGGGACAGCTAATGAAAAACTGTTTTTT.

The V and J genes are TRBV19 and TRBJ2-5; tentatively, D is TRBD2 (6 bases). The CDR3 contains 14 residues. V was trimmed by 7 bases and J by 5 bases, leaving 17 bases between them. The germline CDR1 and CDR2 sequences are LNHDA and SQIVND (reference sequence). CDR3 protein: CASNTGLASETQYF. CDR3 in DNA: TGTGCCAGTAATACGGGGCTAGCGTCCGAGACCCAGTACTTC.

The chain recombines TRBV28 with TRBJ1-1, with 9 nucleotides matching TRBD1. The CDR3 loop spans 14 amino acids. Germline lookup yields CDR1 MDHEN and CDR2 SYDVKM. The J segment lost 7 bases and the V segment lost 6 bases, leaving 9 bases of the junction unmatched. The CDR3 bases are TGTGCCAGCAGCACCGGGACAGGGATTGGTGAAGCTTTCTTT. Its translation: CASSTGTGIGEAFF.

The chain combines TRBV6-2 or TRBV6-3 with TRBJ2-1; D uncertain. This CDR3 region has 14 residues. Germline lookup yields CDR1 MNHEY and CDR2 SVGEGT. Trimming removed 2 bases at V and 0 bases at J, with 5 bases between. The DNA for the CDR3 is TGTGCCAGCAGTTACGCGAGCTCCTACAATGAGCAGTTCTTC. Its protein is CASSYASSYNEQFF.

The V gene is TRBV13, the J gene TRBJ1-3; TRBD1 matches at 10 bases. The CDR3 is 17 residues long. V was pared by 3 bases and J by 4 bases, with 9 bases of the junction left unmatched. In germline, CDR1 is PRHDT, CDR2 FYEKMQ (reference sequence). The CDR3 DNA sequence: TGTGCCAGCAGCTTCCCACTCGACAGGGGGCAGGGAAACACCATATATTTT. Translation: CASSFPLDRGQGNTIYF.

This chain joins TRBV6-1 and TRBJ1-2; the D is unclear. The CDR3 sequence is 14 residues long. Between the trimmed V and J ends, which lost 2 bases and 5 bases, there was a span of 12 bases. The germline V gene encodes CDR1 MNHNS and CDR2 SASEGT. The CDR3 nucleotides read TGTGCCAGCAGTGAAATTGCTGGTAGGTATGGCTACACCTTC. Protein sequence: CASSEIAGRYGYTF.

This chain links TRBV6-2 or TRBV6-3 with TRBJ1-5, with no clear D. Germline assignment: CDR1 MNHEY and CDR2 SVGEGT. The V end was cut by 4 bases, the J end by 1 base, with 8 bases between. This CDR3 comprises 14 residues. The CDR3 DNA sequence: TGTGCCAGCAGTTTTGTAAGCAGCAATCAGCCCCAGCATTTT. This encodes CASSFVSSNQPQHF.

The CDR3 reads CASSQETTGAWGYTF. Here the CDR3 DNA reads TGCGCCAGCAGCCAAGAAACGACAGGAGCATGGGGCTACACCTTC. The V gene is TRBV4-1, the J gene TRBJ1-2; tentative D call: TRBD1 (6 bases). This CDR3 is 15 amino acids long. The germline V gene encodes CDR1 MGHRA and CDR2 YSYEKL. Trimming took 0 bases from V and 8 from J, leaving 16 bases between them.

The chain joins TRBV29-1 to TRBJ1-1; D is undetermined. CDR3 length: 10 amino acids. CDR1 is SQVTM and CDR2 is ANQGSEA in the germline V gene. Trimming removed 2 bases at V and 11 bases at J, with 9 bases between. This CDR3 reads CSVEPASAFF. For the CDR3, the DNA is TGCAGCGTTGAACCTGCCAGCGCTTTCTTT.